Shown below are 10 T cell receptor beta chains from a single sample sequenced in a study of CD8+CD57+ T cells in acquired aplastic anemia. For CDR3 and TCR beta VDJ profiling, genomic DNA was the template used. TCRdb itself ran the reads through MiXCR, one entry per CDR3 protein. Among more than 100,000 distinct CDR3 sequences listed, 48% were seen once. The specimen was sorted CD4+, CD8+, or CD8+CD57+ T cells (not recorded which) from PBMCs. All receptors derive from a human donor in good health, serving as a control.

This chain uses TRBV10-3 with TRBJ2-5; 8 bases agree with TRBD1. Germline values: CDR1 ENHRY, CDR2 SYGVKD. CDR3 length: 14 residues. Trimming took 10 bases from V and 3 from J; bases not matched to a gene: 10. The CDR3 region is CATGVRQGKETQYF. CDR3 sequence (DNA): TGTGCCACGGGGGTGAGACAGGGGAAAGAGACCCAGTACTTC.

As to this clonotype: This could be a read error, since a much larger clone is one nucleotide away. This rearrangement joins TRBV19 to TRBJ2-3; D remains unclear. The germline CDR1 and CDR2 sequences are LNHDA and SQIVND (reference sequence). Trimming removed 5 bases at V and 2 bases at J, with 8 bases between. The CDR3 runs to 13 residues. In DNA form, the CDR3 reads TGTGCCAGTAGTTACACAACCACAGATACGCAGTATTTT. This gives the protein CASSYTTTDTQYF.

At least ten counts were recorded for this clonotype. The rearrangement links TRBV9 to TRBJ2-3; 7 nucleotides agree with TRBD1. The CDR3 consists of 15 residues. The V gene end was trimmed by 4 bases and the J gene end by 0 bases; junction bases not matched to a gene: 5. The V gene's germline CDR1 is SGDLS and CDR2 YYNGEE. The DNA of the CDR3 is TGTGCCAGCAGCCGACAGGGTACTAGCACAGATACGCAGTATTTT. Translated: CASSRQGTSTDTQYF.

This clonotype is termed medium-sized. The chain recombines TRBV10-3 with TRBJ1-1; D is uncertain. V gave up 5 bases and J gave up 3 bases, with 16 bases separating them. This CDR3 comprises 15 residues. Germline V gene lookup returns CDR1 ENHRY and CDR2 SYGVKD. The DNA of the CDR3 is TGTGCCATCAGTATGGTACTCCAGAAGGACACTGAAGCTTTCTTT. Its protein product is CAISMVLQKDTEAFF.

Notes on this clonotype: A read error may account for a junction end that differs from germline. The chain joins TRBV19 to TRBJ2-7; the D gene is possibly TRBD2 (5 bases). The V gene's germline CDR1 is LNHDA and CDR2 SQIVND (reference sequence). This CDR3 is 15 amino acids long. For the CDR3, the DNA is TGTGCCAATAGACCCTCCTTGGGAGCAACCTACGAGCAGTATTTC. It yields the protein CANRPSLGATYEQYF.

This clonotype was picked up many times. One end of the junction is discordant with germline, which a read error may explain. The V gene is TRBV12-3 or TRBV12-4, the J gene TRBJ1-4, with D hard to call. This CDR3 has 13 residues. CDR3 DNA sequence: TGTGCCAGCAGTCCTCTTCGGCGAGAAAAGCTGTTTTTT. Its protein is CASSPLRREKLFF.

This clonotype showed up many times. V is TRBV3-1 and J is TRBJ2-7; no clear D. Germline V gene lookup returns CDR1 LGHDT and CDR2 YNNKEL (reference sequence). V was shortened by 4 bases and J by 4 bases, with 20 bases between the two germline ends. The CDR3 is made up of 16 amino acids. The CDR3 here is CASSPLRPGGRYEQYF. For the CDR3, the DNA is TGTGCCAGCAGCCCGCTACGCCCGGGTGGTAGATACGAGCAGTACTTC.

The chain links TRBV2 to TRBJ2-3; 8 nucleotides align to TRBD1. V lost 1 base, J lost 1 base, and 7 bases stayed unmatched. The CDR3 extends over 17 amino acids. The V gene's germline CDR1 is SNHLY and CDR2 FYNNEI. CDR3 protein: CASSEGTGTVGTDTQYF. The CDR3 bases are TGTGCCAGCAGTGAAGGGACAGGGACGGTGGGCACAGATACGCAGTATTTT.

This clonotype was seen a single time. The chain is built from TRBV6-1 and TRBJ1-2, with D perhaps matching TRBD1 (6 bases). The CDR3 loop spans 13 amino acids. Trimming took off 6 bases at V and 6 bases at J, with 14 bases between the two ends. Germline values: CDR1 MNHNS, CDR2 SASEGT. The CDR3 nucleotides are TGTGCCAGCAGACCGAATCAGGGGAATGGCTACACCTTC. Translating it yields CASRPNQGNGYTF.

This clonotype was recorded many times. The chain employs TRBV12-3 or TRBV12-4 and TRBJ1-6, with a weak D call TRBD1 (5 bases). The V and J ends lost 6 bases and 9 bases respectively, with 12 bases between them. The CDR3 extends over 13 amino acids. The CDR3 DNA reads TGTGCCAGCAGGGGACCCCCCAGTTCACCCCTCCACTTT. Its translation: CASRGPPSSPLHF.